A selection of T cell receptor beta chains follows, all from one sample in a study of blood T cell repertoires in COVID-19. TCRdb's copy holds only in-frame clones and misses some; the assay was immunoSEQ multiplex PCR. The sample gives 270,000 or so clones, about 91% of which show up once; 3.5% to 5.5% is in the top ten. Material: peripheral blood. Receptor source: a woman aged 40-49 years who had recovered from COVID-19. CDR3s include the opening cysteine and the closing phenylalanine or tryptophan. A D gene is named only where the DNA matches it firmly. Clone size, where shown, is once, few, many, or a class for clones that have expanded.

J gene: TRBJ2-5
D gene: TRBD2
clone size: -
V gene: TRBV11-1
CDR3 protein: CASSPRGDQETQYF
CDR3 DNA: TGTGCCAGCAGCCCCCGGGGGGACCAAGAGACCCAGTACTTC

J gene: TRBJ1-6
D gene: TRBD1
clone size: -
V gene: TRBV4-3
CDR3 protein: CASSQVPTGTGSSYNSPLHF
CDR3 DNA: TGCGCCAGCAGCCAAGTACCTACCGGGACAGGGAGCTCCTATAATTCACCCCTCCACTTT

J gene: TRBJ2-2
D gene: -
clone size: -
V gene: TRBV10-1
CDR3 protein: CASSESPYTGELFF
CDR3 DNA: TGCGCCAGCAGTGAGTCCCCGTACACCGGGGAGCTGTTTTTT

J gene: TRBJ2-1
D gene: -
clone size: -
V gene: TRBV5-1
CDR3 protein: CASSFPYNNEQFF
CDR3 DNA: TGCGCCAGCAGCTTCCCGTATAACAATGAGCAGTTCTTC

J gene: TRBJ1-1
D gene: -
clone size: -
V gene: TRBV2
CDR3 protein: CASRGNTEAFF
CDR3 DNA: TGTGCCAGTCGAGGGAACACTGAAGCTTTCTTT

J gene: TRBJ2-4
D gene: TRBD2
clone size: -
V gene: TRBV6-5
CDR3 protein: CASGRGLASDIQYF
CDR3 DNA: TGTGCCAGCGGAAGAGGACTAGCGTCAGACATTCAGTACTTC

J gene: TRBJ1-3
D gene: -
clone size: -
V gene: TRBV29-1
CDR3 protein: CSVEEGTTDSGNTIYF
CDR3 DNA: TGCAGCGTTGAGGAGGGTACCACAGACTCTGGAAACACCATATATTTT

J gene: TRBJ2-3
D gene: -
clone size: -
V gene: TRBV6-2/TRBV6-3
CDR3 protein: CASSYSVASLPTDTQYF
CDR3 DNA: TGTGCCAGCAGTTACTCCGTCGCTAGCTTACCCACAGATACGCAGTATTTT

J gene: TRBJ1-1
D gene: TRBD1
clone size: -
V gene: TRBV30
CDR3 protein: CAWSGWTGLRENTEAFF
CDR3 DNA: TGTGCCTGGAGTGGTTGGACAGGCCTAAGGGAGAACACTGAAGCTTTCTTT

J gene: TRBJ1-1
D gene: TRBD1
clone size: -
V gene: TRBV29-1
CDR3 protein: CSVERQGALRAFF
CDR3 DNA: TGCAGCGTTGAAAGACAGGGGGCGCTGCGAGCTTTCTTT

J gene: TRBJ1-6
D gene: TRBD1
clone size: -
V gene: TRBV6-6
CDR3 protein: CASSSGTGVDSPLHF
CDR3 DNA: TGTGCCAGCAGTTCCGGGACAGGGGTAGATTCACCCCTCCACTTT

J gene: TRBJ2-5
D gene: -
clone size: -
V gene: TRBV13
CDR3 protein: CASSHTGYQETQYF
CDR3 DNA: TGTGCCAGCAGCCATACAGGGTACCAAGAGACCCAGTACTTC

J gene: TRBJ1-1
D gene: TRBD1
clone size: few
V gene: TRBV29-1
CDR3 protein: CSVAWTGNTEAFF
CDR3 DNA: TGCAGCGTAGCTTGGACAGGGAACACTGAAGCTTTCTTT

J gene: TRBJ1-2
D gene: TRBD1
clone size: -
V gene: TRBV13
CDR3 protein: CASSLEQGQDGYTF
CDR3 DNA: TGTGCCAGCAGCCTGGAACAGGGACAGGATGGCTACACCTTC

J gene: TRBJ2-1
D gene: TRBD2
clone size: -
V gene: TRBV3-1/TRBV3-2
CDR3 protein: CASSLAGAHNEQFF
CDR3 DNA: TGTGCCAGCAGCCTAGCGGGGGCCCACAATGAGCAGTTCTTC

J gene: TRBJ1-1
D gene: TRBD1
clone size: medium-sized
V gene: TRBV5-1
CDR3 protein: CASSLLGQGGNTEAFF
CDR3 DNA: TGCGCCAGCAGCTTGTTGGGACAGGGCGGTAACACTGAAGCTTTCTTT

J gene: TRBJ1-5
D gene: TRBD1
clone size: -
V gene: TRBV18
CDR3 protein: CASSLTTGENQPQHF
CDR3 DNA: TGTGCCAGCTCACTAACGACAGGGGAGAATCAGCCCCAGCATTTT

J gene: TRBJ2-2
D gene: -
clone size: -
V gene: TRBV15
CDR3 protein: CARSVISSPNTGELFF
CDR3 DNA: TGTGCCCGGTCGGTGATATCGTCCCCGAACACCGGGGAGCTGTTTTTT

J gene: TRBJ2-1
D gene: -
clone size: -
V gene: TRBV6-1
CDR3 protein: CASSDFLGRNNEQFF
CDR3 DNA: TGTGCCAGCAGTGATTTTCTGGGCAGAAACAATGAGCAGTTCTTC

J gene: TRBJ2-5
D gene: -
clone size: -
V gene: TRBV9
CDR3 protein: CASSAGVAETQYF
CDR3 DNA: TGTGCCAGCAGCGCGGGGGTCGCAGAGACCCAGTACTTC

J gene: TRBJ2-3
D gene: TRBD2
clone size: once
V gene: TRBV5-4
CDR3 protein: CASSLSGGATDTQYF
CDR3 DNA: TGTGCCAGCAGCCTTAGCGGGGGGGCCACAGATACGCAGTATTTT

J gene: TRBJ2-3
D gene: -
clone size: -
V gene: TRBV4-3
CDR3 protein: CASSQDRVAWDTQYF
CDR3 DNA: TGCGCCAGCAGCCAAGATCGGGTAGCCTGGGATACGCAGTATTTT

J gene: TRBJ2-1
D gene: TRBD2
clone size: -
V gene: TRBV25-1
CDR3 protein: CASSDYPIAGAKHEQFF
CDR3 DNA: TGTGCCAGCAGTGACTACCCCATAGCGGGGGCGAAGCATGAGCAGTTCTTC

J gene: TRBJ2-3
D gene: TRBD2
clone size: -
V gene: TRBV18
CDR3 protein: CASSPGTSKDTQYF
CDR3 DNA: TGTGCCAGCTCACCGGGGACTAGCAAGGATACGCAGTATTTT

J gene: TRBJ1-2
D gene: -
clone size: -
V gene: TRBV27
CDR3 protein: CASSFGGGRGYGYTF
CDR3 DNA: TGTGCCAGCAGTTTCGGGGGAGGGAGGGGCTATGGCTACACCTTC